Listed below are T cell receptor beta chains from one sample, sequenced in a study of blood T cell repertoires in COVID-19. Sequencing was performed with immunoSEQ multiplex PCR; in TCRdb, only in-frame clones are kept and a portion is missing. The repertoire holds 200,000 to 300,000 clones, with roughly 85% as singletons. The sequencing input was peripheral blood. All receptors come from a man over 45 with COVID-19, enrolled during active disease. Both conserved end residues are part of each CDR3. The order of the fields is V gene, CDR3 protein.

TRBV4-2,CASSQGQGAYEQYF
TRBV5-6,CASSKTLDGTGELFF
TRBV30,CAWSWGHGELFF
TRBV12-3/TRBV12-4,CASSGGTYEQYF
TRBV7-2,CASSPQGLTNLFEAFF
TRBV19,CASSIVLGGGTEAFF
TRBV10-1,CASSDRRGPSTDTQYF
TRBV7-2,CASRNRDRGDGYTF
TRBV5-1,CASSLVGGMNTEAFF
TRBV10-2,CASSDRWGVYEQYF
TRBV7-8,CASRPSRHRASGNTIYF
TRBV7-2,CASSAGRFGYTF
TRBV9,CASSAVGQGWNGYTF
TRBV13,CASSLDSPYEQYF
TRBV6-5,CASRRQGFGYTF
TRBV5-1,CASSLPGTGNSPLHF